This TCR beta chain was identified during a study of T cells in Graves' hyperthyroidism and ophthalmopathy. The PBMCs were sourced from fresh peripheral blood (about 9.7 ml). Amplified TCR beta CDR3 regions derived from RNA transcripts. The HTBI primer set drove a first-round RT-PCR of the TCR CDR3. TCRdb re-derived calls from the multiplex PCR reads in MiXCR, one entry per CDR3 protein. The sample yields about 400,000 distinct CDR3 sequences, about 15% seen once. The CDR3 length is 16 residues. V lost 4 bases and J 1 base, leaving 13 bases between the germline ends. From germline, CDR1 is LGHDT and CDR2 YNNKEL (reference sequence). Study conclusions and caveats: Blood samples included most of the expanded thyroid clonotypes exceeding 0.001.

This clonotype was counted at least ten times. Its cognate antigen is unknown. Sequenced: blood. The V gene is TRBV3-1, the J gene TRBJ2-2; TRBD2 might be the D (5 bases). The origin of this receptor is a woman aged 30 to 39 with Graves' hyperthyroidism. CDR3 nucleotides: TGTGCCAGCAGCCGATTTGCGGGCCGGAACACCGGGGAGCTGTTTTTT. Encoded protein: CASSRFAGRNTGELFF.